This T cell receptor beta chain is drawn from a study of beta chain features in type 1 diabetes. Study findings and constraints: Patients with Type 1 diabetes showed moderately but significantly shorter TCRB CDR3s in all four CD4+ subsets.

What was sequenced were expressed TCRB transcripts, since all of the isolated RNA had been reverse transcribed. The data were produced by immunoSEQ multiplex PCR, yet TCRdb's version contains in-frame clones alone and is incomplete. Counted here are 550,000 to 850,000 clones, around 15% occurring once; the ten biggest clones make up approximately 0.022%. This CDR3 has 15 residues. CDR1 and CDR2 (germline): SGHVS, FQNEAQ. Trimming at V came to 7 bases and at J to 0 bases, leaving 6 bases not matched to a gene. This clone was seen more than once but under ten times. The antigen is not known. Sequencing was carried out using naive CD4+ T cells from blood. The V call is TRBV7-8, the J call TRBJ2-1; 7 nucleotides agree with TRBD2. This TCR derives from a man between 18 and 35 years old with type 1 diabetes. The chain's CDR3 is CASTNGRSSYNEQFF. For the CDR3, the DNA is TGTGCCAGCACCAACGGGAGGAGCTCCTACAATGAGCAGTTCTTC. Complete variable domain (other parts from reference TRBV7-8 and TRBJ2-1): GAGVSQSPRYKVAKRGQDVALRCDPISGHVSLFWYQQALGQGPEFLTYFQNEAQLDKSGLPSDRFFAERPEGSVSTLKIQRTQQEDSAVYLCASTNGRSSYNEQFFGPGTRLTVL.